These 24 T cell receptor beta chains were all obtained from the same sample, sequenced in a study of shared clonotypes between healthy human individuals. The naive CD8 population came from CD45RO-negative cells selected for CCR7, without terminally differentiated effector memory CD45RA+ cells. Only in-frame clones appear in the TCRdb table, and some are missing; sequencing was by immunoSEQ multiplex PCR. The data contain over 2 million clones, about 95% of them singletons. Source material: naive CD8+ T cells sorted from blood. These receptors came from a man younger than 30 in good health.

The rearrangement links TRBV5-4 to TRBJ1-1, with D unresolved. CDR1 is SGHNT, CDR2 YYREEE, per germline (reference sequence). The CDR3 has 18 residues. The germline V and J ends were trimmed by 5 bases and 0 bases, with 23 bases remaining between them. CDR3 sequence (DNA): TGTGCCAGCAGTCCTCAAGTAAAAACCGCAGAATTGAACACTGAAGCTTTCTTT. Its translation is CASSPQVKTAELNTEAFF.

This clone was seen once. In the same sample, other DNA sequences code for this CDR3. V usage is TRBV5-1 and J usage is TRBJ2-7, with D perhaps TRBD1 (5 bases). V lost 1 base and J 1 base, leaving 6 bases between the germline ends. The germline CDR1 and CDR2 sequences are SGHRS and YFSETQ. This CDR3 spans 13 amino acids. Here the CDR3 DNA reads TGCGCCAGCAGCTTGACAGGTTCCTACGAGCAGTACTTC. Translating gives CASSLTGSYEQYF.

This clone was found a few times. The chain joins TRBV19 to TRBJ1-1, with unresolved D. The ends were cut back, 3 bases at V and 0 bases at J, with 14 bases in the middle. The V gene's germline CDR1 is LNHDA and CDR2 SQIVND (reference sequence). The CDR3 extends over 16 amino acids. CDR3 sequence: CASSMRKQPMNTEAFF. The CDR3 bases are TGTGCCAGTAGTATGAGGAAACAGCCCATGAACACTGAAGCTTTCTTT.

This chain links TRBV5-6 with TRBJ1-1; D might be TRBD1 (5 bases). CDR1 and CDR2 (germline): SGHDT, YYEEEE. There are 14 residues in the CDR3. The germline V and J ends were trimmed by 0 bases and 1 base, with 7 bases remaining between them. CDR3 sequence: CASSLEGWNTEAFF. In DNA form, the CDR3 reads TGTGCCAGCAGCTTGGAGGGGTGGAACACTGAAGCTTTCTTT. The full variable domain, completed using reference TRBV5-6 and TRBJ1-1, is DAGVTQSPTHLIKTRGQQVTLRCSPKSGHDTVSWYQQALGQGPQFIFQYYEEEERQRGNFPDRFSGHQFPNYSSELNVNALLLGDSALYLCASSLEGWNTEAFFGQGTRLTVV.

The chain recombines TRBV6-4 with TRBJ2-2; possibly TRBD1 for D (6 bases). Germline CDR1 and CDR2: MRHNA and SNTAGT. The ends were cut back, 2 bases at V and 8 bases at J, with 6 bases in the middle. This CDR3 has 12 amino acids. DNA for the CDR3: TGTGCCAGCAGTGACGACAGGGGGGAGCTGTTTTTT. Translated: CASSDDRGELFF.

The gene calls are TRBV6-1 and TRBJ1-2; no reliable D call. The CDR3 totals 13 residues. The V end was cut by 6 bases, the J end by 2 bases, with 10 bases between. Germline V CDR1 and CDR2: MNHNS, SASEGT. The CDR3 spells CASSHFPNYGYTF. The CDR3 bases are TGTGCCAGCAGCCACTTCCCGAACTATGGCTACACCTTC.

The gene calls are TRBV2 and TRBJ1-1; D not certain. Per germline, CDR1 SNHLY and CDR2 FYNNEI. CDR3 length: 17 residues. V lost 3 bases and J lost 0, with 17 bases in between. The DNA for the CDR3 is TGTGCCAGCAGTGATATAGGACCCGTTGACATGAACACTGAAGCTTTCTTT. This gives the protein CASSDIGPVDMNTEAFF. The full variable domain, completed using reference TRBV2 and TRBJ1-1, is EPEVTQTPSHQVTQMGQEVILRCVPISNHLYFYWYRQILGQKVEFLVSFYNNEISEKSEIFDDQFSVERPDGSNFTLKIRSTKLEDSAMYFCASSDIGPVDMNTEAFFGQGTRLTVV.

The V call is TRBV7-3, the J call TRBJ1-1; 9 bases agree with TRBD1. The CDR3 is 14 amino acids. After removal of 2 bases from V and 6 bases from J, the junction contained 4 bases not matched to a gene. CDR1 is SGHTA and CDR2 is FQGTGA in the germline V gene. The CDR3 region has the DNA TGTGCCAGCAGCTTAGGGACAGGGAGGTCTGAAGCTTTCTTT. Amino acids: CASSLGTGRSEAFF.

This chain links TRBV7-2 with TRBJ2-1; D is uncertain. The V end lost 5 bases, the J end lost 0 bases, and 2 bases lay between the germline ends. The CDR3 covers 12 residues. The germline gives CDR1 SGHTA, CDR2 FQGNSA. CDR3 region: CASSVSYNEQFF. The CDR3, as DNA: TGTGCCAGCAGCGTCTCCTACAATGAGCAGTTCTTC.

This sequence joins TRBV9 and TRBJ2-3; TRBD1 matches 10 bases. The CDR3 has 15 amino acids. Germline V gene lookup returns CDR1 SGDLS and CDR2 YYNGEE. V trimming: 3 bases; J trimming: 6 bases; junction bases outside the gene matches: 7. The CDR3 is CASSATGQGKDTQYF. The CDR3 DNA sequence: TGTGCCAGCAGCGCTACGGGACAGGGGAAGGATACGCAGTATTTT.

In its sample, this clone was seen once. The chain uses TRBV28 and TRBJ2-5; 7 bases align to TRBD2. Germline V gene data show CDR1 as MDHEN and CDR2 as SYDVKM. The ends lost 3 bases at V and 1 base at J; junction bases unmatched: 11. This CDR3 spans 17 amino acids. The CDR3 spells CASSLMIGEGVQETQYF. The CDR3 nucleotides are TGTGCCAGCAGTTTGATGATAGGGGAGGGAGTCCAAGAGACCCAGTACTTC.

The chain carries TRBV5-4 and TRBJ2-2; D unresolved. Trimming removed 0 bases from V and 7 bases from J, with 4 bases in between. There are 12 residues in the CDR3. Germline CDR1 and CDR2: SGHNT and YYREEE (reference sequence). The CDR3 loop is CASSLVGGELFF. The CDR3 region has the DNA TGTGCCAGCAGCTTGGTCGGCGGGGAGCTGTTTTTT.

The V and J genes are TRBV14 and TRBJ2-5; 7 positions agree with TRBD1. Germline V gene lookup returns CDR1 SGHDN and CDR2 FVKESK. The CDR3 sequence is 15 residues long. The V segment lost 6 bases and the J segment 4 bases; nucleotides outside the gene matches: 11. DNA of the CDR3: TGTGCCAGCAGGAAGACCGGGACAGCGAGAGAGACCCAGTACTTC. It is translated as CASRKTGTARETQYF.

CDR3 sequence: CASSLGSQIYYGYTF. For the CDR3, the DNA is TGTGCCAGCAGTTTAGGATCTCAGATCTACTATGGCTACACCTTC. This chain joins TRBV28 and TRBJ1-2; D ambiguous. The germline gives CDR1 MDHEN, CDR2 SYDVKM. V dropped 2 bases and J dropped 3 bases, with 13 bases sitting between them. CDR3 length: 15 residues.

This chain joins TRBV20-1 and TRBJ2-3; D is unresolved. This CDR3 has 11 amino acids. Germline V gene lookup returns CDR1 DFQATT and CDR2 SNEGSKA (reference sequence). V lost 0 bases and J 11 bases, leaving 9 bases between the germline ends. As DNA, the CDR3 is TGCAGTGCTAGAGATATGGGTGGGCAGTATTTT. It yields the protein CSARDMGGQYF.

Worth noting for this clone: Other DNA variants within this sample encode the same CDR3. V and J are TRBV28 and TRBJ2-7, with D tentatively TRBD2 (5 bases). The germline V and J ends were trimmed by 3 bases and 0 bases, with 9 bases remaining between them. The CDR3 extends over 14 amino acids. The germline V gene has CDR1 MDHEN and CDR2 SYDVKM. In DNA, the CDR3 is TGTGCCAGCAGTTTGGAAGGGAGCTCCTACGAGCAGTACTTC. Translation gives CASSLEGSSYEQYF.

The chain uses TRBV7-9 and TRBJ2-3, with 7 bases that match TRBD1. After removal of 7 bases from V and 0 bases from J, the junction contained 4 bases not matched to a gene. The CDR3 contains 14 residues. Germline CDR1 is SEHNR and CDR2 is FQNEAQ (reference sequence). CDR3 amino acids: CASIRQGSTDTQYF. DNA for the CDR3: TGTGCCAGCATACGACAGGGCAGCACAGATACGCAGTATTTT.

This chain uses TRBV9 with TRBJ1-3; D ambiguous. Per the germline V gene, CDR1 is SGDLS and CDR2 is YYNGEE. V lost 4 bases and J 2 bases, leaving 13 bases between the germline ends. The CDR3 loop spans 15 amino acids. The CDR3 bases are TGTGCCAGCAGCATAAACGGAGGGCCTGGAAACACCATATATTTT. Translation gives CASSINGGPGNTIYF.

This rearrangement joins TRBV5-4 to TRBJ1-3; TRBD1 might be the D (5 bases). The CDR3 has 16 residues. In germline, CDR1 is SGHNT, CDR2 YYREEE (reference sequence). Trimming stripped 3 bases from V and 0 bases from J, with 13 bases between. For the CDR3, the DNA is TGTGCCAGCAGCTCCGGGACTTCCGACTCTGGAAACACCATATATTTT. Its translation: CASSSGTSDSGNTIYF.

This clone occurred once. J is TRBJ2-1 and V is TRBV4-3, with a weak D call TRBD2 (7 bases). Trimming cost V 0 bases and J 12 bases, with 24 bases left between them. This CDR3 contains 17 residues. Germline assignment: CDR1 LGHNA and CDR2 YSLEER. The CDR3 reads CASSQDGSGEGTYVQFF. CDR3 sequence (DNA): TGCGCCAGCAGCCAAGATGGATCAGGGGAGGGCACCTACGTGCAGTTCTTC.

The rearrangement links TRBV5-6 to TRBJ1-2; TRBD1 matches 10 bases. The length of the CDR3 is 14 residues. Germline V gene sequence: CDR1 SGHDT, CDR2 YYEEEE. With 4 bases clipped from V and 6 bases from J, the junction kept 6 bases outside the gene matches. The CDR3 here is CASSPTGTGDGYTF. The CDR3 nucleotides read TGTGCCAGCAGCCCTACCGGGACAGGGGATGGCTACACCTTC.

The chain links TRBV27 to TRBJ1-1; no clear D. Germline V CDR1 and CDR2: MNHEY, SMNVEV (reference sequence). Trimming pared 0 bases from V and 6 bases from J, leaving 8 bases between. The CDR3 totals 13 residues. The CDR3 sequence is CASSLSPGAEAFF. CDR3 coding DNA: TGTGCCAGCAGTTTATCTCCCGGGGCTGAAGCTTTCTTT.

The gene calls are TRBV30 and TRBJ2-7; 11 bases align to TRBD1. With 2 bases clipped from V and 6 bases from J, the junction kept 6 bases outside the gene matches. Germline assignment: CDR1 GTSNPN and CDR2 SVGIG (reference sequence). The CDR3 has 14 residues. CDR3 nucleotide sequence: TGTGCCTGGAGTCTGGGGACAGGGGGTCTCGAGCAGTACTTC. Translated, it gives CAWSLGTGGLEQYF.

The chain is built from TRBV5-1 and TRBJ1-2, with D perhaps matching TRBD1 (5 bases). The CDR3 runs to 18 residues. The germline V gene encodes CDR1 SGHRS and CDR2 YFSETQ. V lost 0 bases to trimming and J lost 1 base, with 19 bases between them. The chain's CDR3 is CASSLASDSLSINYGYTF. The CDR3 coding sequence is TGCGCCAGCAGCTTGGCCAGTGACAGCCTTTCTATTAACTATGGCTACACCTTC.